These 16 T cell receptor beta chains share one sample of origin, sequenced in a study of OX40 agonist ivuxolimab in advanced cancers. The assay was immunoSEQ multiplex PCR, and TCRdb's table has in-frame clones only and misses some. Among about 36,000 clones listed, about nine tenths were seen once. The source was CD4+ or CD8+ T cells sorted from blood, collected in a trial of the OX40 agonist ivuxolimab. The source of these receptors is an adult with an advanced solid tumor such as melanoma, head and neck, liver or kidney cancer.

The chain is built from TRBV5-1 and TRBJ2-1; 11 bases are shared with TRBD2. Germline V lookup: CDR1 SGHRS, CDR2 YFSETQ. CDR3 length: 16 residues. V lost 3 bases and J lost 3; bases outside the gene matches: 5. The chain's CDR3 is CASSSGLAVNYNEQFF. CDR3 bases: TGCGCCAGCAGCTCGGGACTAGCGGTTAACTACAATGAGCAGTTCTTC.

This sequence joins TRBV18 and TRBJ1-1; D not certain. Deletions cut 3 bases from V and 0 bases from J, with 5 bases between. Germline CDR1 is KGHSH and CDR2 is LQKENI. This CDR3 is built from 13 residues. In nucleotides, the CDR3 is TGTGCCAGCTCACCGGCCTTGAACACTGAAGCTTTCTTT. Residues: CASSPALNTEAFF. Looking up the rest from reference TRBV18 and TRBJ1-1 gives the full variable domain: NAGVMQNPRHLVRRRGQEARLRCSPMKGHSHVYWYRQLPEEGLKFMVYLQKENIIDESGMPKERFSAEFPKEGPSILRIQQVVRGDSAAYFCASSPALNTEAFFGQGTRLTVV.

The rearrangement joins TRBV14 to TRBJ2-7; TRBD1 matches at 7 bases. Germline V gene data show CDR1 as SGHDN and CDR2 as FVKESK. The CDR3 loop spans 15 amino acids. Trimming cost V 4 bases and J 2 bases; bases outside gene matches: 8. The CDR3 region has the DNA TGTGCCAGCAGCCCGGGACAGTTGACCGCCTACGAGCAGTACTTC. Its protein product is CASSPGQLTAYEQYF.

The V call is TRBV5-1, the J call TRBJ2-2; TRBD1 agrees at 8 bases. The junction had 10 bases not matched to a gene; V was cut back by 0 bases and J by 3 bases. This CDR3 is 18 amino acids long. Germline assignment: CDR1 SGHRS and CDR2 YFSETQ. CDR3 sequence reads: CASSLASSAGGYTGELFF. For the CDR3, the DNA is TGCGCCAGCAGCTTGGCCTCGAGCGCAGGGGGCTACACCGGGGAGCTGTTTTTT.

The rearrangement uses TRBV4-1 and TRBJ1-2, with 8 bases fitting TRBD1. Unmatched junction bases numbered 8, after V lost 5 bases and J lost 0 bases. The CDR3 is made up of 16 amino acids. Germline CDR1 reads MGHRA; CDR2 reads YSYEKL. The CDR3 loop reads CASSKGTGGANYGYTF. The CDR3 DNA reads TGCGCCAGCAGCAAAGGCACAGGGGGAGCTAACTATGGCTACACCTTC.

This sequence joins TRBV30 and TRBJ2-1, with D possibly being TRBD1 (6 bases). The CDR3 has 15 amino acids. Per the germline V gene, CDR1 is GTSNPN and CDR2 is SVGIG (reference sequence). The V end lost 1 base, the J end lost 12 bases, and 22 bases lay between the germline ends. The CDR3 protein is CAWSGNSGQSRGQFF. In DNA form, the CDR3 reads TGTGCCTGGAGTGGCAACTCTGGACAGAGCCGAGGGCAGTTCTTC. The full variable domain, its missing parts supplied by reference TRBV30 and TRBJ2-1, is SQTIHQWPATLVQPVGSPLSLECTVEGTSNPNLYWYRQAAGRGLQLLFYSVGIGQISSEVPQNLSASRPQDRQFILSSKKLLLSDSGFYLCAWSGNSGQSRGQFFGPGTRLTVL.

This clone occurred once. The V and J genes are TRBV6-4 and TRBJ2-7; no firm D call. Trimming shortened V by 4 bases and J by 1 base, and 5 bases separated the two germline ends. CDR1 and CDR2 from the germline V gene are MRHNA and SNTAGT. The CDR3 consists of 12 residues. The CDR3 nucleotides are TGTGCCAGCAGTGGGCCTTCCTACGAGCAGTACTTC. Amino acid sequence: CASSGPSYEQYF.

The gene calls are TRBV2 and TRBJ1-2; a weak D match, TRBD1 (5 bases). In germline, CDR1 is SNHLY, CDR2 FYNNEI. The CDR3 loop spans 12 amino acids. Trimming removed 8 bases from V and 7 bases from J, with 14 bases in between. CDR3: CASRTMGGGYTF. In nucleotides, the CDR3 is TGTGCCAGCCGAACCATGGGGGGTGGCTACACCTTC.

The chain links TRBV6-6 to TRBJ1-1, with D hard to call. With 0 bases removed from V and 5 bases from J, the gap between germline ends came to 16 bases. The germline V gene has CDR1 MNHNY and CDR2 SVGAGI (reference sequence). This CDR3 is 16 amino acids long. The CDR3 sequence is CASSYSVRGMGTEAFF. CDR3 DNA sequence: TGTGCCAGCAGTTACTCGGTGCGGGGTATGGGGACTGAAGCTTTCTTT.

The gene calls are TRBV2 and TRBJ2-7; possible D gene TRBD2, 6 bases. CDR1 and CDR2 (germline): SNHLY, FYNNEI. The CDR3 loop spans 13 amino acids. Trimming left V 8 bases short and J 6 bases short, with 17 bases between. The CDR3 reads CASHRLVLSEQYF. The CDR3 bases are TGTGCCAGCCACAGACTAGTTTTGTCCGAGCAGTACTTC.

The CDR3: CASSPGQILYGYTF. The CDR3 bases are TGTGCCAGCAGCCCGGGACAGATCCTCTATGGCTACACCTTC. This chain connects TRBV28 to TRBJ1-2; 7 nucleotides agree with TRBD1. Trimming removed 6 bases from V and 4 bases from J; junction bases left unmatched: 8. Per germline, CDR1 MDHEN and CDR2 SYDVKM. The CDR3 covers 14 residues.

J is TRBJ1-5 and V is TRBV5-1; possible D gene TRBD1, 6 bases. V was clipped by 4 bases and J by 9 bases, with 17 bases between them. The CDR3 loop spans 14 amino acids. Germline V gene data show CDR1 as SGHRS and CDR2 as YFSETQ. The CDR3 coding sequence is TGCGCCAGCAGCCGGACAGTCGGAGGGGGGCCCCAGCATTTT. It translates to CASSRTVGGGPQHF. Variable domain in full (rest from reference TRBV5-1 and TRBJ1-5): KAGVTQTPRYLIKTRGQQVTLSCSPISGHRSVSWYQQTPGQGLQFLFEYFSETQRNKGNFPGRFSGRQFSNSRSEMNVSTLELGDSALYLCASSRTVGGGPQHFGDGTRLSIL.

The J gene is TRBJ2-7, the V gene TRBV13; TRBD1 agrees at 9 bases. V shed 6 bases, J shed 7 bases, and the junction held 13 bases outside the gene matches. This CDR3 spans 15 amino acids. Germline loops: CDR1 PRHDT, CDR2 FYEKMQ (reference sequence). CDR3 DNA sequence: TGTGCCAGCAGGCTTACGGGACAGGGAACGGGGGAGCAGTACTTC. It translates to CASRLTGQGTGEQYF.

The V and J genes are TRBV28 and TRBJ1-1; the D gene is possibly TRBD1 (5 bases). The CDR3 consists of 13 residues. The germline V and J ends were trimmed by 6 bases and 3 bases, with 11 bases remaining between them. Germline CDR1 is MDHEN and CDR2 is SYDVKM. The CDR3 region has the DNA TGTGCCAGCAGCGGGGGGGTCTACACTGAAGCTTTCTTT. Translating it yields CASSGGVYTEAFF.

The genes are TRBV30 and TRBJ1-2, with a tentative D call TRBD1 (6 bases). Trimming left V 7 bases short and J 4 bases short, with 16 bases between. CDR3 length: 13 amino acids. Germline V gives CDR1 GTSNPN, CDR2 SVGIG (reference sequence). In DNA, the CDR3 is TGTGCCTTTTTCGGGGGGGCGACCTATGGCTACACCTTC. This encodes CAFFGGATYGYTF.

The chain is built from TRBV18 and TRBJ1-6; tentative D call: TRBD1 (6 bases). The CDR3 covers 14 residues. The germline V and J ends were trimmed by 4 bases and 7 bases, with 11 bases remaining between them. The germline V gene has CDR1 KGHSH and CDR2 LQKENI. CDR3 nucleotides: TGTGCCAGCTCACAGGACAGACAAAATTCACCCCTCCACTTT. The encoded protein is CASSQDRQNSPLHF.